These T cell receptor beta chains were read from a single sample in a study of T-cell memory formation after mild COVID-19. TCRdb reprocessed the 5' RACE reads with MiXCR, giving one entry per CDR3 protein. This table has hundreds of thousands of distinct CDR3 sequences, approximately 15% appearing once. The specimen sequenced was PBMCs or a T cell subset sorted from them (not recorded which). Every receptor here comes from a man aged 18 to 30 who had mild COVID-19 (a few samples of this study predate the infection). Cell type and time point are not known. Both conserved end residues are trimmed from each CDR3. The order of the fields is J gene, D gene, clone size, V gene, CDR3 protein. A D gene is named only where the DNA matches it firmly. Some rows have no size entry. The others give once, few or many, or a class for an expanded clone.

TRBJ2-4 - few TRBV5-4 ASSFRGIQY
TRBJ2-5 TRBD2 - TRBV4-1 ASSALSGGFQETQY
TRBJ1-1 TRBD1 - TRBV15 ATRRDRVNTEAF
TRBJ2-2 - few TRBV5-1 ASSLGLQIGSGELF
TRBJ2-3 - - TRBV7-2 ASSLNLAPDTQY
TRBJ2-7 - few TRBV6-2/TRBV6-3 ASSSGFSYEQY
TRBJ1-6 TRBD1 many TRBV3-1 ASSQDNRGGNSPLH
TRBJ1-1 - few TRBV18 ASSPVISTEAF
TRBJ2-3 - - TRBV20-1 SARGPSPRTDTQY
TRBJ1-5 - - TRBV3-1 ASPQVKSNQPQH
TRBJ2-3 - - TRBV7-2 ASSTAVLTDTQY
TRBJ1-1 - - TRBV6-5 ASSYSYQASTEAF
TRBJ1-2 - - TRBV5-1 ASSTGQFNGYT
TRBJ2-5 - - TRBV18 ASSPPSEETQY
TRBJ1-2 - few TRBV5-1 ASSFNPGNYGYT
TRBJ2-7 - - TRBV7-2 ASSLASVGEQY
TRBJ2-3 - - TRBV7-9 ASSFTRGSFTDTQY
TRBJ1-2 - - TRBV12-3/TRBV12-4 ASSLWGPQKVGYGYT
TRBJ1-1 - few TRBV4-3 ASSQDRSVGAAF
TRBJ1-1 TRBD1 few TRBV12-5 ASGLVLRTGAERAF
TRBJ1-5 - few TRBV6-2/TRBV6-3 ASSSSLLMGSQGPQH
TRBJ2-3 TRBD2 few TRBV7-2 ASSLVVRGGTDTQY
TRBJ1-6 - - TRBV5-1 ASSAGGAYYDSPLH
TRBJ2-5 - many TRBV7-2 ASSLPPSGVETQY
TRBJ1-6 TRBD1 few TRBV29-1 SVMTGIDSPLH
TRBJ2-7 - many TRBV7-9 ASSLAPPKQGPYEQY
TRBJ2-1 TRBD2 few TRBV6-2/TRBV6-3 ASSYASGPQF
TRBJ2-1 - - TRBV20-1 SARIGEQF
TRBJ2-3 - many TRBV3-1 ASSQRGLSTDTQY
TRBJ1-4 - few TRBV6-2/TRBV6-3 ASSYVGGSEKLF
TRBJ1-2 - many TRBV29-1 SVEAGNGYT
TRBJ2-7 TRBD1 - TRBV6-1 ASSEYRGSYEQY
TRBJ1-4 - few TRBV5-1 ASSLVGDPGEKLF